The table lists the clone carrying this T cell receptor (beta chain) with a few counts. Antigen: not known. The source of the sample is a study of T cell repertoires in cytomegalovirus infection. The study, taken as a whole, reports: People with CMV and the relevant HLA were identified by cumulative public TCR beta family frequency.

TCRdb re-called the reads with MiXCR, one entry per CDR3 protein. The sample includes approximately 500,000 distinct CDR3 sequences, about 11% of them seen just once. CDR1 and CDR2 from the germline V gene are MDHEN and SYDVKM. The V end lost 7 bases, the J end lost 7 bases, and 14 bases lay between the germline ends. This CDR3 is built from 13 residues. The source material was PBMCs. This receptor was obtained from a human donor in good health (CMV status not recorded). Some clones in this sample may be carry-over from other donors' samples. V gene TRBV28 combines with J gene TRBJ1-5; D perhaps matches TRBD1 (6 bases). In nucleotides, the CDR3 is TGTGCCAGCACCCCTAGGACAGCCCAGCCCCAGCATTTT. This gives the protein CASTPRTAQPQHF.